A single sample gave rise to the 14 T cell receptor beta chains below, sequenced in a study of cytomegalovirus exposure and HLA in healthy donors listed by TCRdb under 2017. Library method: the immunoSEQ multiplex PCR assay. For the multiplex PCR, a mixture combining 60 forward primers for TCR Vbeta segments and 13 reverse primers for TCR Jbeta segments was used. This immuneACCESS table, as held by TCRdb, lists in-frame sequences with V and J called but not all clones. Of the missing ones, under half trace to an unresolved V gene in checked studies; the others have no known cause. Counted in this sample were over 100,000 clones; about 80% of them appeared once. The ten largest clones take up 6.5% to 8.5% of the sample. The sequenced sample was PBMCs. These receptors all come from a woman aged 45-65 years in good health and CMV-seropositive.

The chain joins TRBV11-3 to TRBJ1-2; TRBD1 might be the D (6 bases). Germline V gene sequence: CDR1 SGHNT, CDR2 YENEEA. Trimming stripped 4 bases from V and 7 bases from J, with 13 bases between. The CDR3 totals 13 residues. This CDR3 reads CASSSGQGSGYTF. CDR3 coding DNA: TGTGCCAGCAGCTCCGGGCAGGGGTCTGGCTACACCTTC.

Here the CDR3 reads CASSLGERDTQYF. CDR3 nucleotides: TGCGCCAGCAGCTTGGGGGAGAGAGATACGCAGTATTTT. The V gene is TRBV5-1, the J gene TRBJ2-3; possibly TRBD2 for D (5 bases). The germline V gene encodes CDR1 SGHRS and CDR2 YFSETQ. This CDR3 comprises 13 residues. The V gene lost 0 bases and the J gene lost 5 bases, with 7 bases spanning the gap.

This clone came up a few times. This chain joins TRBV4-2 and TRBJ1-2; D unclear. This CDR3 is built from 15 residues. With 3 bases removed from V and 0 bases from J, the gap between germline ends came to 11 bases. Germline V CDR1 and CDR2: LGHNA, YNFKEQ. CDR3 amino acids: CASSQEGGANYGYTF. DNA for the CDR3: TGTGCCAGCAGCCAGGAGGGTGGAGCTAACTATGGCTACACCTTC.

The rearrangement joins TRBV5-5 to TRBJ2-5, with 14 bases matching TRBD2. The V segment lost 6 bases and the J segment 0 bases; nucleotides outside the gene matches: 7. The CDR3 covers 17 residues. The V gene's germline CDR1 is SGHKS and CDR2 YYEKEE (reference sequence). In DNA form, the CDR3 reads TGTGCCAGCACCCTGGGACTAGCGGGGGCTTACCAAGAGACCCAGTACTTC. It yields the protein CASTLGLAGAYQETQYF.

V and J are TRBV20-1 and TRBJ1-1; D is undetermined. The V end lost 3 bases, the J end lost 5 bases, and 7 bases lay between the germline ends. Germline loops: CDR1 DFQATT, CDR2 SNEGSKA (reference sequence). This CDR3 has 11 amino acids. The CDR3 region is CSASINTEAFF. DNA of the CDR3: TGCAGTGCTAGCATCAATACTGAAGCTTTCTTT.

The rearrangement uses TRBV6-5 and TRBJ2-5; 9 positions match TRBD1. The J segment lost 4 bases and the V segment lost 5 bases, leaving 2 bases of the junction unmatched. The CDR3 loop spans 13 amino acids. Germline CDR1 is MNHEY and CDR2 is SVGAGI. The CDR3 nucleotides are TGTGCCAGCAGTCGGACAGGGGCAGAGACCCAGTACTTC. Its protein is CASSRTGAETQYF.

This rearrangement joins TRBV5-1 to TRBJ2-7; D remains unclear. Germline assignment: CDR1 SGHRS and CDR2 YFSETQ. The CDR3 is 14 amino acids. The germline V and J ends were trimmed by 5 bases and 1 base, with 13 bases remaining between them. The DNA of the CDR3 is TGCGCCAGCAGGGTACTCGGCGGATCCTACGAGCAGTACTTC. Protein sequence: CASRVLGGSYEQYF.

The rearrangement links TRBV5-8 to TRBJ2-1, with TRBD1 identical over 12 bases. The length of the CDR3 is 15 residues. The V gene's germline CDR1 is SGHTS and CDR2 YDEGEE. The V gene end was trimmed by 4 bases and the J gene end by 9 bases; junction bases not matched to a gene: 8. Here the CDR3 DNA reads TGTGCCAGCAGCGTCTCCGGGACAGGGGGCGGTGAGCAGTTCTTC. Protein product: CASSVSGTGGGEQFF.

The V call is TRBV7-2, the J call TRBJ2-3; D gene uncertain. This CDR3 comprises 13 residues. Germline lookup yields CDR1 SGHTA and CDR2 FQGNSA. Trimming took off 0 bases at V and 2 bases at J, with 3 bases between the two ends. The CDR3 spells CASSLANTDTQYF. The CDR3 nucleotides read TGTGCCAGCAGCTTAGCTAACACAGATACGCAGTATTTT.

The chain combines TRBV7-9 with TRBJ2-2; D unclear. Trimming shortened V by 3 bases and J by 4 bases, and 3 bases separated the two germline ends. The CDR3 length is 12 residues. Germline CDR1 is SEHNR and CDR2 is FQNEAQ (reference sequence). CDR3 sequence (DNA): TGTGCCAGCAGCTTCAGCACCGGGGAGCTGTTTTTT. As protein: CASSFSTGELFF. Drawing the rest from reference TRBV7-9 and TRBJ2-2, the complete variable domain is DTGVSQNPRHKITKRGQNVTFRCDPISEHNRLYWYRQTLGQGPEFLTYFQNEAQLEKSRLLSDRFSAERPKGSFSTLEIQRTEQGDSAMYLCASSFSTGELFFGEGSRLTVL.

The CDR3 coding sequence is TGTGCTAGTGGTTTGGGGCAGGGAGGAGACCAGCCCCAGCATTTT. It translates to CASGLGQGGDQPQHF. The V gene is TRBV12-5, the J gene TRBJ1-5; TRBD1 might be the D (5 bases). V shed 1 base and J shed 7 bases, with 14 bases lying between them. The germline V gene has CDR1 LGHNT and CDR2 FRNRAP. The CDR3 sequence is 15 residues long. The variable domain in full, with the rest retrieved from reference TRBV12-5 and TRBJ1-5, is DARVTQTPRHKVTEMGQEVTMRCQPILGHNTVFWYRQTMMQGLELLAYFRNRAPLDDSGMPKDRFSAEMPDATLATLKIQPSEPRDSAVYFCASGLGQGGDQPQHFGDGTRLSIL.

The rearrangement links TRBV2 to TRBJ1-4; tentatively, D is TRBD1 (6 bases). The CDR3 extends over 15 amino acids. Trimming cost V 3 bases and J 7 bases, with 15 bases left between them. Germline values: CDR1 SNHLY, CDR2 FYNNEI. The CDR3 sequence: CASSELRGGSEKLFF. The CDR3 nucleotides are TGTGCCAGCAGTGAGCTAAGGGGGGGATCTGAAAAACTGTTTTTT. The full variable domain, with the rest looked up from reference TRBV2 and TRBJ1-4, is EPEVTQTPSHQVTQMGQEVILRCVPISNHLYFYWYRQILGQKVEFLVSFYNNEISEKSEIFDDQFSVERPDGSNFTLKIRSTKLEDSAMYFCASSELRGGSEKLFFGSGTQLSVL.

The chain uses TRBV11-1 and TRBJ1-3; maybe TRBD1 (6 bases). The CDR3 consists of 14 residues. Trimming shortened V by 11 bases and J by 0 bases, and 14 bases separated the two germline ends. Per germline, CDR1 SGHAT and CDR2 FQDESV (reference sequence). The CDR3 protein is CASWDTSSGNTIYF. The CDR3 DNA follows: TGTGCCTCGTGGGACACGAGCTCTGGAAACACCATATATTTT.

The chain has TRBV19 and TRBJ2-7; 9 bases agree with TRBD1. This CDR3 has 14 amino acids. V lost 5 bases and J lost 2; bases outside the gene matches: 4. Germline-derived CDR1 and CDR2 are LNHDA and SQIVND (reference sequence). The CDR3 is CASSGTGGPYEQYF. The CDR3 DNA follows: TGTGCCAGTAGTGGTACAGGGGGCCCCTACGAGCAGTACTTC.